This T cell receptor beta chain was observed in a study of T-cell reconstitution after alpha-beta-depleted transplantation in children. As to this clonotype: Its cognate antigen is unknown.

General observations from the study: There were reportedly several hundred expanded graft clones from which alpha-beta T cells came about two months after transplant. One year after transplant, T-cell counts and diversity came mostly from newly produced T cells. The high TCRbeta diversity at day 60 in some patients came from surviving recipient T cells and thymic progenitors.

During its preparation, the TCRbeta library received unique molecular identifiers. TCRdb reprocessed the PCR reads with MiXCR, giving one entry per CDR3 protein. The table lists hundreds of thousands of distinct CDR3 sequences, roughly a quarter of them singletons. The clonotype was recovered from a female patient aged 2-15 years who had a stem cell transplant for congenital amegakaryocytic thrombocytopenia, so the T cells may come from the graft donor. The material was PBMCs, mostly from graft donor cells, obtained 360 days after TCRalphabeta/CD19-depleted stem cell transplant.

The CDR3 here is CASRPFRYFGTYEQYF. The CDR3 DNA follows: TGTGCCAGCAGACCGTTTAGGTACTTTGGGACCTACGAGCAGTACTTC. The V gene is TRBV28, the J gene TRBJ2-7; D call uncertain. Germline V gene data show CDR1 as MDHEN and CDR2 as SYDVKM. Trimming cost V 6 bases and J 2 bases, with 20 bases left between them. The CDR3 loop spans 16 amino acids.